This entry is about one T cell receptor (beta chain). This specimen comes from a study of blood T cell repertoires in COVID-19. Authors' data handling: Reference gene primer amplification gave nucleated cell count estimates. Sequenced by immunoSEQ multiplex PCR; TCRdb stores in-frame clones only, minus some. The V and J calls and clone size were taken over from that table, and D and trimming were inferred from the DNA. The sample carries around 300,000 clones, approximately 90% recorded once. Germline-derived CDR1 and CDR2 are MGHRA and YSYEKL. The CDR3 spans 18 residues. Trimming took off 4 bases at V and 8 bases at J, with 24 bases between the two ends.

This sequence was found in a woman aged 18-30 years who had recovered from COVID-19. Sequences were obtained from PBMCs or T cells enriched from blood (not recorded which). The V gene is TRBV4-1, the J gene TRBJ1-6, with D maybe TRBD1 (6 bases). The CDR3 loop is CASSRLTTRQAAYSPLHF. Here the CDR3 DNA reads TGCGCCAGCAGCCGCCTAACTACGAGACAGGCTGCTTATTCACCCCTCCACTTT.